One and the same sample provided the 26 T cell receptor beta chains below, sequenced in a study of CD8 T cells in Susac syndrome. With random hexamers, about 0.5 to 1 ug RNA was reverse transcribed. MiXCR was run by TCRdb on the immunoSEQ multiplex PCR reads, yielding one entry per CDR3 protein. The table has some 200,000 distinct CDR3 sequences, almost 96% seen once; the top ten hold roughly 0.093%. Sequenced sample: CD4+ T cells from PBMCs. The receptors come from a human donor with Susac syndrome.

This clonotype appeared a single time. The chain joins TRBV20-1 to TRBJ2-7; 8 bases align to TRBD2. This CDR3 has 13 amino acids. The junction had 8 bases not matched to a gene; V was cut back by 6 bases and J by 4 bases. Germline V gene lookup returns CDR1 DFQATT and CDR2 SNEGSKA (reference sequence). CDR3 sequence (DNA): TGCAGTGCAGCACCGGGGGGGCCATACGAGCAGTACTTC. Translation gives CSAAPGGPYEQYF.

The chain joins TRBV3-1 to TRBJ2-7, with 11 bases fitting TRBD2. The CDR3 is 15 residues long. V lost 5 bases to trimming and J lost 4 bases; unmatched junction nucleotides: 7. The germline V gene encodes CDR1 LGHDT and CDR2 YNNKEL (reference sequence). The CDR3 DNA sequence: TGTGCCAGCAGCACTAGACTAGCGGGGTCGTACGAGCAGTACTTC. Its protein product is CASSTRLAGSYEQYF.

The V call is TRBV4-2, the J call TRBJ1-2; the D gene is possibly TRBD1 (5 bases). Germline loops: CDR1 LGHNA, CDR2 YNFKEQ. With 1 base removed from V and 6 bases from J, the gap between germline ends came to 15 bases. The CDR3 is 15 amino acids. CDR3 in amino acids: CASSQGSGTSHGYTF. Written as DNA, the CDR3 is TGTGCCAGCAGCCAAGGTTCGGGGACGAGTCATGGCTACACCTTC.

This chain links TRBV30 with TRBJ2-3, with D perhaps TRBD1 (5 bases). The CDR3 consists of 13 residues. V was trimmed by 0 bases and J by 4 bases, leaving 8 bases between them. CDR1 is GTSNPN, CDR2 SVGIG, per germline (reference sequence). The CDR3 nucleotides are TGTGCCTGGAGTGTAATGGGGCCAGATACGCAGTATTTT. Amino acids: CAWSVMGPDTQYF.

In DNA, the CDR3 is TGTGCCAGCAGCCGTGACAGTGATACGCAGTATTTT. Translation gives CASSRDSDTQYF. This chain uses TRBV12-3 or TRBV12-4 with TRBJ2-3; the D gene is possibly TRBD1 (5 bases). V gave up 6 bases and J gave up 6 bases, with 10 bases separating them. The CDR3 extends over 12 amino acids.

The chain joins TRBV6-1 to TRBJ2-6; D remains ambiguous. Germline V gives CDR1 MNHNS, CDR2 SASEGT. V dropped 5 bases and J dropped 1 base, with 15 bases sitting between them. The CDR3 runs to 17 residues. CDR3 protein: CASSRAFLESGANVLTF. The CDR3 nucleotides read TGTGCCAGCAGTAGGGCCTTTCTGGAGTCTGGGGCCAACGTCCTGACTTTC.

The chain carries TRBV3-1 and TRBJ2-1; TRBD2 matches 8 bases. The V gene's germline CDR1 is LGHDT and CDR2 YNNKEL (reference sequence). The ends lost 0 bases at V and 3 bases at J; junction bases unmatched: 4. The CDR3 has 16 amino acids. CDR3 DNA sequence: TGTGCCAGCAGCCAAGACTTAGCGGGGTTCTACAATGAGCAGTTCTTC. It codes for CASSQDLAGFYNEQFF.

The genes are TRBV20-1 and TRBJ1-2; D ambiguous. Between the trimmed V and J ends, which lost 0 bases and 4 bases, there was a span of 12 bases. CDR3 length: 14 residues. CDR1 DFQATT and CDR2 SNEGSKA come from the germline V gene (reference sequence). CDR3 sequence: CSARETQSLYGYTF. CDR3 nucleotide sequence: TGCAGTGCTAGAGAGACCCAGTCCCTCTATGGCTACACCTTC.

The chain has TRBV20-1 and TRBJ1-5, with a possible D match to TRBD1 (5 bases). The length of the CDR3 is 13 residues. V lost 5 bases, J lost 5 bases, and 13 bases lay in between. CDR1 and CDR2 from the germline V gene are DFQATT and SNEGSKA (reference sequence). This CDR3 is CSAGGKGDQPQHF. CDR3 DNA sequence: TGCAGTGCTGGGGGAAAGGGTGATCAGCCCCAGCATTTT.

This chain links TRBV24-1 with TRBJ1-5; D is possibly TRBD1 (6 bases). Trimming took 9 bases from V and 4 from J, leaving 9 bases between them. CDR1 KGHDR and CDR2 SFDVKD come from the germline V gene. The length of the CDR3 is 12 residues. The chain's CDR3 is CATSTGNQPQHF. The CDR3 DNA is TGTGCCACCTCTACAGGGAATCAGCCCCAGCATTTT.

The rearrangement uses TRBV30 and TRBJ2-5, with D possibly TRBD1 on 6 matching bases. V dropped 0 bases and J dropped 5 bases, with 13 bases sitting between them. The CDR3 spans 14 residues. The V gene's germline CDR1 is GTSNPN and CDR2 SVGIG (reference sequence). CDR3: CAWSVNTGWETQYF. The CDR3 bases are TGTGCCTGGAGTGTAAATACAGGGTGGGAGACCCAGTACTTC.

The chain has TRBV9 and TRBJ1-1; D unresolved. The length of the CDR3 is 13 residues. Germline V gene data show CDR1 as SGDLS and CDR2 as YYNGEE. V lost 0 bases and J 7 bases, leaving 10 bases between the germline ends. The CDR3 DNA is TGTGCCAGCAGCGTAGTCGGCCGAGGTGAAGCTTTCTTT. Protein product: CASSVVGRGEAFF. Full variable domain (remainder filled in from reference TRBV9 and TRBJ1-1): DSGVTQTPKHLITATGQRVTLRCSPRSGDLSVYWYQQSLDQGLQFLIQYYNGEERAKGNILERFSAQQFPDLHSELNLSSLELGDSALYFCASSVVGRGEAFFGQGTRLTVV.

The CDR3 spells CASSVGKGLGEKLFF. The CDR3, as DNA: TGTGCCAGCAGCGTAGGGAAGGGTTTGGGTGAAAAACTGTTTTTT. The chain combines TRBV9 with TRBJ1-4; D remains ambiguous. Germline assignment: CDR1 SGDLS and CDR2 YYNGEE. V was pared by 0 bases and J by 7 bases, with 13 bases between. The CDR3 length is 15 residues.

The chain links TRBV29-1 to TRBJ2-5; no firm D call. Germline V gene lookup returns CDR1 SQVTM and CDR2 ANQGSEA. V was pared by 1 base and J by 6 bases, with 12 bases between. The CDR3 runs 13 residues. CDR3 loop: CSVEGTQQKTQYF. In DNA form, the CDR3 reads TGCAGCGTTGAAGGGACCCAGCAAAAGACCCAGTACTTC. Complete variable domain (other parts from reference TRBV29-1 and TRBJ2-5): SAVISQKPSRDICQRGTSLTIQCQVDSQVTMMFWYRQQPGQSLTLIATANQGSEATYESGFVIDKFPISRPNLTFSTLTVSNMSPEDSSIYLCSVEGTQQKTQYFGPGTRLLVL.

This chain connects TRBV3-1 to TRBJ2-1; D call uncertain. CDR3 size: 14 residues. From germline, CDR1 is LGHDT and CDR2 YNNKEL (reference sequence). V lost 2 bases, J lost 8 bases, and 13 bases lay in between. DNA of the CDR3: TGTGCCAGCAGCCAACGGATAGGTGGAGATGAGCAGTTCTTC. It is translated as CASSQRIGGDEQFF.

CDR3 coding DNA: TGTGCCAGCAGTGCCCATAGCGGGGGGATGAATGAGCAGTTCTTC. It translates to CASSAHSGGMNEQFF. The V call is TRBV6-4, the J call TRBJ2-1; TRBD2 agrees at 10 bases. The junction had 7 bases not matched to a gene; V was cut back by 4 bases and J by 7 bases. CDR1 MRHNA and CDR2 SNTAGT come from the germline V gene. The CDR3 loop spans 15 amino acids.

The chain joins TRBV30 to TRBJ2-3; 12 nucleotides agree with TRBD2. The CDR3 runs 17 residues. Germline V gene lookup returns CDR1 GTSNPN and CDR2 SVGIG (reference sequence). The trim removed 2 bases at V and 2 bases at J, leaving 8 bases unmatched. The CDR3 DNA reads TGTGCCTGGAGTAGAATCGGACTAGCGGGGTCCACAGATACGCAGTATTTT. Its protein is CAWSRIGLAGSTDTQYF.

The gene calls are TRBV5-1 and TRBJ1-2; 7 nucleotides match TRBD1. Germline V gene data show CDR1 as SGHRS and CDR2 as YFSETQ. The CDR3 runs 15 residues. Germline trimming cut 4 bases from V and 3 bases from J; bases unmatched to any gene: 9. CDR3 protein: CASSGRQGGDYGYTF. The DNA of the CDR3 is TGCGCCAGCAGCGGGCGACAGGGAGGGGACTATGGCTACACCTTC.

The genes are TRBV10-3 and TRBJ2-1, with D possibly being TRBD1 (5 bases). Deletions cut 3 bases from V and 4 bases from J, with 16 bases between. This CDR3 comprises 16 residues. Germline V lookup: CDR1 ENHRY, CDR2 SYGVKD. The CDR3 sequence is CAISEVGWGVYNEQFF. In nucleotides, the CDR3 is TGTGCCATCAGTGAAGTGGGCTGGGGCGTTTACAATGAGCAGTTCTTC.

V and J are TRBV27 and TRBJ2-6; perhaps TRBD2 as D (5 bases). The CDR3 consists of 16 residues. Germline values: CDR1 MNHEY, CDR2 SMNVEV (reference sequence). V shed 3 bases and J shed 2 bases, with 11 bases lying between them. The CDR3 here is CASSFGTGTGANVLTF. Here the CDR3 DNA reads TGTGCCAGCAGTTTTGGAACGGGGACTGGGGCCAACGTCCTGACTTTC.

The chain uses TRBV12-3 or TRBV12-4 and TRBJ2-3; TRBD1 matches 8 bases. CDR3 size: 15 residues. Trimming took 4 bases from V and 2 from J; bases not matched to a gene: 5. As DNA, the CDR3 is TGTGCCAGCAGTTCCTCGGGACAGGCCACAGATACGCAGTATTTT. Translating gives CASSSSGQATDTQYF.

The chain employs TRBV20-1 and TRBJ2-3, with D possibly matching TRBD1 (5 bases). The germline gives CDR1 DFQATT, CDR2 SNEGSKA (reference sequence). This CDR3 spans 14 amino acids. V was shortened by 2 bases and J by 2 bases, with 11 bases between the two germline ends. This CDR3 reads CSARRSRATDTQYF. CDR3 bases: TGCAGTGCTAGAAGGTCCAGGGCCACAGATACGCAGTATTTT.

The chain employs TRBV29-1 and TRBJ2-3; maybe TRBD2 (5 bases). V gave up 5 bases and J gave up 0 bases, with 12 bases separating them. The CDR3 runs to 14 residues. Germline lookup yields CDR1 SQVTM and CDR2 ANQGSEA. CDR3 DNA: TGCAGCGTTTCCATAGCGACTAGCACAGATACGCAGTATTTT. Residues: CSVSIATSTDTQYF.

This chain joins TRBV6-2 or TRBV6-3 and TRBJ1-2, with D tentatively TRBD1 (6 bases). The V gene's germline CDR1 is MNHEY and CDR2 SVGEGT. This CDR3 has 16 residues. V was cut by 2 bases and J by 4 bases, with 17 bases left in between. DNA for the CDR3: TGTGCCAGCAGTTACGACACCGGGACATCGACCTATGGCTACACCTTC. As protein: CASSYDTGTSTYGYTF.

This chain connects TRBV4-3 to TRBJ2-7, with 9 bases matching TRBD1. Trimming removed 2 bases from V and 2 bases from J; junction bases left unmatched: 10. Germline assignment: CDR1 LGHNA and CDR2 YSLEER. This CDR3 comprises 17 residues. CDR3 amino acids: CASSQSLTRDRAYEQYF. The CDR3 nucleotides read TGCGCCAGCAGCCAATCTCTGACCCGGGACAGGGCCTACGAGCAGTACTTC.

The chain recombines TRBV4-3 with TRBJ1-5, with D uncertain. V lost 4 bases and J lost 4, with 8 bases in between. The CDR3 is 13 amino acids. CDR1 LGHNA and CDR2 YSLEER come from the germline V gene. The CDR3 DNA sequence: TGCGCCAGCAGCCGAGGAAGGAATCAGCCCCAGCATTTT. It is translated as CASSRGRNQPQHF.